One sample yielded the 17 T cell receptor beta chains listed below, sequenced in a study of shared clonotypes between healthy human individuals (dated by TCRdb to the early 2020s). Receptor libraries were prepared by the immunoSEQ multiplex PCR assay. Sourced from immuneACCESS, this table was stored by TCRdb with only in-frame sequences that have V and J called. A share of the clones is absent; for the studies checked, an unresolved V gene accounts for under half, and the remainder has no known explanation. The table for this sample lists a few million clones; around 94% of them were counted only once. The ten biggest clones cover over 0.12% of the sample. The sequencing sample was made of naive CD4+ T cells sorted from blood. The cell subset or site tag for this specimen amounts to: CD45RA+ positively selected. The origin of the receptors is a young man in good health.

The CDR3 sequence is CASSLARGYTF. The CDR3 DNA reads TGTGCCAGCAGTTTAGCACGCGGCTACACCTTC. This rearrangement joins TRBV28 to TRBJ1-2, with D unclear. V was trimmed by 2 bases and J by 8 bases, leaving 6 bases between them. The CDR3 runs to 11 residues. Per the germline V gene, CDR1 is MDHEN and CDR2 is SYDVKM.

V is TRBV19 and J is TRBJ1-5; D is perhaps TRBD1 (5 bases). Trimming took 6 bases from V and 1 from J, leaving 13 bases between them. Germline lookup yields CDR1 LNHDA and CDR2 SQIVND (reference sequence). CDR3 length: 15 amino acids. CDR3 in amino acids: CASSAGMWSNQPQHF. Written as DNA, the CDR3 is TGTGCCAGTAGCGCAGGGATGTGGAGCAATCAGCCCCAGCATTTT.

Comments on this clone: One end of the junction varies from germline; a read error may be responsible. CDR3 coding DNA: TGTGCCAGCAGTCCTCGACAGGGTCCCAAACCCAGGGAGTTTTTC. It is translated as CASSPRQGPKPREFF. The chain links TRBV2 to TRBJ2-7, with 7 bases identical to TRBD1. The CDR3 spans 15 residues. CDR1 is SNHLY, CDR2 FYNNEI, per germline.

The chain employs TRBV6-1 and TRBJ2-7; unclear D gene. CDR1 and CDR2 (germline): MNHNS, SASEGT. The CDR3 totals 14 residues. Trimming took off 2 bases at V and 4 bases at J, with 12 bases between the two ends. CDR3 sequence: CASSEMVSSYEQYF. The CDR3 DNA is TGTGCCAGCAGTGAAATGGTTTCGTCATACGAGCAGTACTTC.

This clone was counted a single time. The same CDR3 can be traced to other DNA sequences in this sample. V is TRBV28 and J is TRBJ2-1; D might be TRBD2 (7 bases). The V gene lost 2 bases and the J gene lost 4 bases, with 9 bases spanning the gap. The CDR3 spans 14 residues. Germline values: CDR1 MDHEN, CDR2 SYDVKM. The CDR3 region has the DNA TGTGCCAGCAGTTTAGGGGGGGCGTACAATGAGCAGTTCTTC. Translating gives CASSLGGAYNEQFF.

This clone came up once. J is TRBJ2-5 and V is TRBV7-6; D not certain. The ends were cut back, 4 bases at V and 2 bases at J, with 8 bases in the middle. The CDR3 runs to 13 residues. Looked up from germline, CDR1 is SGHVS and CDR2 is FNYEAQ. CDR3 sequence: CASSSTLQETQYF. The CDR3 DNA sequence: TGTGCCAGCAGCTCGACGTTGCAAGAGACCCAGTACTTC.

This chain joins TRBV18 and TRBJ2-3; 9 bases are a match to TRBD2. This CDR3 has 17 residues. Germline V CDR1 and CDR2: KGHSH, LQKENI. The V segment lost 6 bases and the J segment 0 bases; nucleotides outside the gene matches: 10. The CDR3: CASSHTSGRTSTDTQYF. The CDR3 nucleotides read TGTGCCAGCTCCCATACTAGCGGGCGTACTAGCACAGATACGCAGTATTTT.

This clone has only a few counts. The chain is built from TRBV4-2 and TRBJ1-1, with D perhaps TRBD1 (6 bases). Germline V CDR1 and CDR2: LGHNA, YNFKEQ. V lost 8 bases and J 5 bases, leaving 18 bases between the germline ends. The CDR3 totals 14 residues. The CDR3 nucleotides are TGTGCCAGCGCTCCCACAGGGAGGGAAACTGAAGCTTTCTTT. Protein sequence: CASAPTGRETEAFF.

The CDR3, as DNA: TGCGCCAGCAGCTTGTCGCAGGGAAACACCGGGGAGCTGTTTTTT. As protein: CASSLSQGNTGELFF. The rearrangement uses TRBV5-1 and TRBJ2-2, with D perhaps matching TRBD1 (5 bases). The ends were cut back, 1 base at V and 2 bases at J, with 9 bases in the middle. Germline V lookup: CDR1 SGHRS, CDR2 YFSETQ. The CDR3 covers 15 residues.

The chain links TRBV6-1 to TRBJ1-2, with unresolved D. Trimming pared 2 bases from V and 0 bases from J, leaving 13 bases between. The CDR3 has 16 amino acids. CDR1 and CDR2 (germline): MNHNS, SASEGT. CDR3 region: CASSESRSRPNYGYTF. The CDR3, as DNA: TGTGCCAGCAGTGAATCAAGGTCCCGACCTAACTATGGCTACACCTTC.

V is TRBV7-2 and J is TRBJ2-5; 9 bases map to TRBD1. CDR1 and CDR2 from the germline V gene are SGHTA and FQGNSA. The CDR3 is 15 amino acids. The trim removed 4 bases at V and 5 bases at J, leaving 8 bases unmatched. The CDR3 coding sequence is TGTGCCAGCAGCTGGGGACAGGGTGGTTATGAGACCCAGTACTTC. The encoded protein is CASSWGQGGYETQYF.

The chain has TRBV30 and TRBJ2-7; D uncertain. The CDR3 spans 13 residues. Trimming left V 7 bases short and J 0 bases short, with 13 bases between. Germline V gene sequence: CDR1 GTSNPN, CDR2 SVGIG (reference sequence). CDR3 nucleotides: TGTGCCTTTGCCCGCCGGAGCTCCTACGAGCAGTACTTC. Encoded protein: CAFARRSSYEQYF.

This clone was found once. The rearrangement uses TRBV5-1 and TRBJ1-5; TRBD1 is a possible D gene (5 bases). The V gene's germline CDR1 is SGHRS and CDR2 YFSETQ. V was shortened by 4 bases and J by 0 bases, with 11 bases between the two germline ends. The CDR3 sequence is 15 residues long. For the CDR3, the DNA is TGCGCCAGCAGCCCCGGGGGAGTTAGCAATCAGCCCCAGCATTTT. Its translation: CASSPGGVSNQPQHF.

The chain is built from TRBV11-2 and TRBJ2-5; 9 positions agree with TRBD2. CDR1 SGHAT and CDR2 FQNNGV come from the germline V gene. The CDR3 length is 17 residues. The trim removed 1 base at V and 5 bases at J, leaving 11 bases unmatched. DNA for the CDR3: TGTGCCAGCAGCTTAGGGAATGTGGGACTAGCAACGGAGACCCAGTACTTC. Translating it yields CASSLGNVGLATETQYF.

The chain couples TRBV21-1 to TRBJ2-1; TRBD2 is taken as the D call from the table, unchecked against the DNA. TRBV21-1 is termed a pseudogene. This CDR3 spans 18 amino acids. For the CDR3, the DNA is TGTGCCAGCAGCAAAAGGAGAGCCCCAGCCCCATCCTACAATGAGCAGTTCTTC. It translates to CASSKRRAPAPSYNEQFF.

CDR3 bases: TGTGCCAGCAGCTTATTTGCCGAGCAGTACTTC. Amino acid sequence: CASSLFAEQYF. This chain connects TRBV7-2 to TRBJ2-7; D is ambiguous. The CDR3 has 11 residues. Germline values: CDR1 SGHTA, CDR2 FQGNSA. The ends were cut back, 2 bases at V and 6 bases at J, with 5 bases in the middle.

The chain couples TRBV7-8 to TRBJ1-1; no clear D gene. V dropped 5 bases and J dropped 0 bases, with 19 bases sitting between them. This CDR3 is 17 amino acids long. Germline CDR1 and CDR2: SGHVS and FQNEAQ. In nucleotides, the CDR3 is TGTGCCAGCAGCGCCTTAGAGGGAGCCATCATGAACACTGAAGCTTTCTTT. Protein: CASSALEGAIMNTEAFF.